The rows below give T cell receptor beta chains drawn from one sample of a study of blood T cells in healthy people across ages. A single record per CDR3 protein comes from TCRdb applying MiXCR to the 5' RACE reads. Of about a million distinct CDR3 sequences in the sample, about 44% were seen once. What was sequenced was blood. The receptors shown here come from a man aged 30-40 years in good health. Both conserved end residues are part of each CDR3. D genes are given only for firm matches. Some rows have no size entry. The others give once, few or many, or a class for an expanded clone.

d_call: TRBD2; j_call: TRBJ2-4; v_call: TRBV12-3/TRBV12-4; cdr3_length: 15; clone_size: few; cdr3_aa: CASSFGGAAKNIQYF; cdr3_nt: TGTGCCAGCAGTTTCGGGGGGGCTGCCAAAAACATTCAGTACTTC
d_call: TRBD2; j_call: TRBJ2-1; v_call: TRBV29-1; cdr3_length: 16; clone_size: few; cdr3_aa: CSVATPGTRWDNEQFF; cdr3_nt: TGCAGCGTCGCTACTCCCGGGACTAGGTGGGACAATGAGCAGTTCTTC
d_call: NA; j_call: TRBJ2-5; v_call: TRBV20-1; cdr3_length: 10; clone_size: many; cdr3_aa: CSANRETQYF; cdr3_nt: TGCAGTGCTAACCGGGAGACCCAGTACTTC
d_call: NA; j_call: TRBJ1-1; v_call: TRBV6-2/TRBV6-3; cdr3_length: 16; clone_size: NA; cdr3_aa: CASSYTQTRWNTEAFF; cdr3_nt: TGTGCCAGCAGTTACACACAAACCCGATGGAACACTGAAGCTTTCTTT
d_call: NA; j_call: TRBJ2-6; v_call: TRBV11-2; cdr3_length: 16; clone_size: NA; cdr3_aa: CASSLEGYSGANVLTF; cdr3_nt: TGTGCCAGCAGCTTAGAGGGCTACTCTGGGGCCAACGTCCTGACTTTC
d_call: NA; j_call: TRBJ2-7; v_call: TRBV6-5; cdr3_length: 13; clone_size: NA; cdr3_aa: CASSYQGWDEQYF; cdr3_nt: TGTGCCAGCAGTTATCAGGGTTGGGACGAGCAGTACTTC
d_call: NA; j_call: TRBJ2-7; v_call: TRBV28; cdr3_length: 13; clone_size: NA; cdr3_aa: CASGLGGSYEQYF; cdr3_nt: TGTGCCAGCGGCCTAGGGGGCTCCTACGAGCAGTACTTC
d_call: NA; j_call: TRBJ1-3; v_call: TRBV7-3; cdr3_length: 15; clone_size: NA; cdr3_aa: CASSSDGRSGNTIYF; cdr3_nt: TGTGCCAGCAGCTCAGACGGCCGCTCTGGAAACACCATATATTTT
d_call: NA; j_call: TRBJ2-3; v_call: TRBV6-2/TRBV6-3; cdr3_length: 18; clone_size: NA; cdr3_aa: CASSFGPGAGFSTDTQYF; cdr3_nt: TGTGCCAGCAGTTTTGGGCCTGGAGCGGGTTTTAGCACAGATACGCAGTATTTT
d_call: TRBD2; j_call: TRBJ2-4; v_call: TRBV12-3/TRBV12-4; cdr3_length: 14; clone_size: NA; cdr3_aa: CASSLTSGGAVQYF; cdr3_nt: TGTGCCAGCAGCTTGACTAGCGGGGGGGCCGTGCAGTACTTC
d_call: NA; j_call: TRBJ2-7; v_call: TRBV6-2/TRBV6-3; cdr3_length: 12; clone_size: NA; cdr3_aa: CASSNPRYEQYF; cdr3_nt: TGTGCCAGCAGTAATCCTCGCTACGAGCAGTACTTC
d_call: NA; j_call: TRBJ2-4; v_call: TRBV18; cdr3_length: 15; clone_size: few; cdr3_aa: CASSPTRVAKNIQYF; cdr3_nt: TGTGCCAGCTCACCGACCAGGGTAGCCAAAAACATTCAGTACTTC
d_call: NA; j_call: TRBJ2-7; v_call: TRBV4-3; cdr3_length: 14; clone_size: few; cdr3_aa: CASSQESGAYEQYF; cdr3_nt: TGCGCCAGCAGCCAAGAGTCTGGGGCTTACGAGCAGTACTTC
d_call: NA; j_call: TRBJ2-7; v_call: TRBV7-2; cdr3_length: 19; clone_size: NA; cdr3_aa: CASSLAGTRGTLFSYEQYF; cdr3_nt: TGTGCCAGCAGCTTAGCTGGGACGCGAGGGACGCTATTCTCCTACGAGCAGTACTTC
d_call: NA; j_call: TRBJ2-7; v_call: TRBV5-6; cdr3_length: 14; clone_size: NA; cdr3_aa: CASNRGDRSYEQYF; cdr3_nt: TGTGCCAGCAACCGGGGGGACAGAAGCTACGAGCAGTACTTC
d_call: NA; j_call: TRBJ2-7; v_call: TRBV7-8; cdr3_length: 14; clone_size: NA; cdr3_aa: CASSSLEGASEQYF; cdr3_nt: TGTGCCAGCAGCTCCTTGGAGGGGGCGAGTGAGCAGTACTTC
d_call: NA; j_call: TRBJ1-1; v_call: TRBV7-2; cdr3_length: 15; clone_size: NA; cdr3_aa: CASSLVSGDVTEAFF; cdr3_nt: TGTGCCAGCAGCTTAGTCTCCGGGGATGTCACTGAAGCTTTCTTT
d_call: NA; j_call: TRBJ1-5; v_call: TRBV4-1; cdr3_length: 16; clone_size: few; cdr3_aa: CASSQDAGSSNQPQHF; cdr3_nt: TGCGCCAGCAGCCAAGATGCAGGCTCCAGCAATCAGCCCCAGCATTTT
d_call: TRBD1; j_call: TRBJ1-1; v_call: TRBV10-3; cdr3_length: 14; clone_size: few; cdr3_aa: CAISLKTGLTEAFF; cdr3_nt: TGTGCCATCAGCCTGAAGACAGGGCTCACTGAAGCTTTCTTT
d_call: NA; j_call: TRBJ1-4; v_call: TRBV3-1; cdr3_length: 15; clone_size: NA; cdr3_aa: CASRPPGGSNEKLFF; cdr3_nt: TGTGCCAGCAGGCCCCCTGGGGGTTCTAATGAAAAACTGTTTTTT
d_call: NA; j_call: TRBJ1-5; v_call: TRBV12-3/TRBV12-4; cdr3_length: 16; clone_size: NA; cdr3_aa: CASREGGNVGNQPQHF; cdr3_nt: TGTGCCAGCAGGGAGGGGGGTAATGTTGGCAATCAGCCCCAGCATTTT
d_call: NA; j_call: TRBJ2-7; v_call: TRBV4-2; cdr3_length: 15; clone_size: many; cdr3_aa: CASSQDVAGSYEQYF; cdr3_nt: TGTGCCAGCAGCCAAGATGTGGCAGGTTCCTACGAGCAGTACTTC
d_call: TRBD1; j_call: TRBJ2-1; v_call: TRBV9; cdr3_length: 16; clone_size: NA; cdr3_aa: CASSGPDRISYNEQFF; cdr3_nt: TGTGCCAGCAGCGGTCCGGACAGGATCTCCTACAATGAGCAGTTCTTC
d_call: TRBD2; j_call: TRBJ2-7; v_call: TRBV6-1; cdr3_length: 17; clone_size: NA; cdr3_aa: CASSERPPGLGSYEQYF; cdr3_nt: TGTGCCAGCAGTGAAAGACCCCCGGGACTAGGCTCTTACGAGCAGTACTTC
d_call: TRBD1; j_call: TRBJ2-7; v_call: TRBV7-9; cdr3_length: 14; clone_size: NA; cdr3_aa: CASSPGQGLNEQYF; cdr3_nt: TGTGCCAGCAGCCCTGGACAGGGTTTGAACGAGCAGTACTTC
d_call: TRBD2; j_call: TRBJ2-3; v_call: TRBV20-1; cdr3_length: 14; clone_size: NA; cdr3_aa: CSAREAGLGDTQYF; cdr3_nt: TGCAGTGCTAGGGAAGCGGGACTCGGGGATACGCAGTATTTT
d_call: TRBD1; j_call: TRBJ1-2; v_call: TRBV10-1; cdr3_length: 14; clone_size: few; cdr3_aa: CASARERGPEGYTF; cdr3_nt: TGCGCCAGCGCCCGGGAGAGGGGGCCAGAAGGCTACACCTTC
d_call: NA; j_call: TRBJ2-7; v_call: TRBV21-1; cdr3_length: 16; clone_size: few; cdr3_aa: CASGPLANSNSYEQYF; cdr3_nt: TGTGCCAGCGGCCCCTTGGCCAACTCAAATTCCTACGAGCAGTACTTC
d_call: TRBD2; j_call: TRBJ2-3; v_call: TRBV7-3; cdr3_length: 15; clone_size: few; cdr3_aa: CASSLRTSGRDTQYF; cdr3_nt: TGTGCCAGCAGCTTACGGACTAGCGGCCGAGATACGCAGTATTTT
d_call: NA; j_call: TRBJ2-7; v_call: TRBV13; cdr3_length: 17; clone_size: NA; cdr3_aa: CASSSGTLGGSAYEQYF; cdr3_nt: TGTGCCAGCAGCTCGGGGACTCTGGGGGGTTCCGCCTACGAGCAGTACTTC
d_call: NA; j_call: TRBJ1-2; v_call: TRBV4-3; cdr3_length: 13; clone_size: NA; cdr3_aa: CASSPKVRAGYTF; cdr3_nt: TGCGCCAGCAGCCCGAAGGTCAGGGCTGGCTACACCTTC
d_call: NA; j_call: TRBJ1-4; v_call: TRBV29-1; cdr3_length: 14; clone_size: few; cdr3_aa: CSVLGGAANEKLFF; cdr3_nt: TGCAGCGTGCTTGGGGGAGCGGCTAATGAAAAACTGTTTTTT
d_call: NA; j_call: TRBJ2-1; v_call: TRBV6-2/TRBV6-3; cdr3_length: 15; clone_size: NA; cdr3_aa: CASSYSPYSYNEQFF; cdr3_nt: TGTGCCAGCAGTTACTCGCCCTACTCCTACAATGAGCAGTTCTTC
d_call: NA; j_call: TRBJ2-7; v_call: TRBV10-3; cdr3_length: 15; clone_size: NA; cdr3_aa: CAISESFSTANEQYF; cdr3_nt: TGTGCCATCAGTGAGTCGTTTTCTACAGCCAACGAGCAGTACTTC
d_call: NA; j_call: TRBJ1-4; v_call: TRBV5-1; cdr3_length: 16; clone_size: few; cdr3_aa: CASSKTTAGTNEKLFF; cdr3_nt: TGCGCCAGCAGCAAAACAACAGCGGGGACTAATGAAAAACTGTTTTTT
d_call: TRBD2; j_call: TRBJ2-5; v_call: TRBV12-3/TRBV12-4; cdr3_length: 16; clone_size: NA; cdr3_aa: CASSQRTSGGLKTQYF; cdr3_nt: TGTGCCAGCAGCCAGAGGACTAGCGGGGGGTTAAAGACCCAGTACTTC
d_call: NA; j_call: TRBJ2-7; v_call: TRBV6-1; cdr3_length: 15; clone_size: NA; cdr3_aa: CASKRTGDNSYEQYF; cdr3_nt: TGTGCCAGCAAAAGGACCGGGGACAATTCCTACGAGCAGTACTTC
d_call: TRBD2; j_call: TRBJ2-3; v_call: TRBV5-1; cdr3_length: 16; clone_size: few; cdr3_aa: CASRLRVGGEHDTQYF; cdr3_nt: TGCGCCAGCAGGCTCCGCGTCGGGGGGGAACACGATACGCAGTATTTT
d_call: NA; j_call: TRBJ1-2; v_call: TRBV16; cdr3_length: 11; clone_size: NA; cdr3_aa: CASSQSAGYTF; cdr3_nt: TGTGCCAGCAGCCAATCGGCTGGCTACACCTTC
d_call: TRBD1; j_call: TRBJ2-7; v_call: TRBV20-1; cdr3_length: 16; clone_size: NA; cdr3_aa: CSASYSGTGVGYEQYF; cdr3_nt: TGCAGTGCTAGTTATTCGGGGACAGGTGTGGGGTACGAGCAGTACTTC
d_call: TRBD1; j_call: TRBJ2-1; v_call: TRBV18; cdr3_length: 18; clone_size: few; cdr3_aa: CASSPRTGGDSTPNEQFF; cdr3_nt: TGTGCCAGCTCACCACGGACAGGGGGCGATTCGACCCCCAATGAGCAGTTCTTC
d_call: NA; j_call: TRBJ2-3; v_call: TRBV18; cdr3_length: 17; clone_size: NA; cdr3_aa: CASSPIEGTTAVDTQYF; cdr3_nt: TGTGCCAGCTCACCAATTGAGGGGACGACAGCTGTTGATACGCAGTATTTT
d_call: TRBD2; j_call: TRBJ2-1; v_call: TRBV6-2/TRBV6-3; cdr3_length: 13; clone_size: NA; cdr3_aa: CAGRSAGGDEQFF; cdr3_nt: TGTGCCGGCAGATCAGCGGGGGGCGATGAGCAGTTCTTC
d_call: NA; j_call: TRBJ2-2; v_call: TRBV3-1; cdr3_length: 15; clone_size: NA; cdr3_aa: CASSQVESTTGELFF; cdr3_nt: TGTGCCAGCAGCCAAGTCGAATCGACCACCGGGGAGCTGTTTTTT
d_call: NA; j_call: TRBJ2-5; v_call: TRBV7-8; cdr3_length: 15; clone_size: NA; cdr3_aa: CASSLESGRQETQYF; cdr3_nt: TGTGCCAGCAGCTTAGAGTCGGGAAGGCAAGAGACCCAGTACTTC
d_call: NA; j_call: TRBJ2-7; v_call: TRBV4-3; cdr3_length: 15; clone_size: few; cdr3_aa: CASSQDQAVSYEQYF; cdr3_nt: TGCGCCAGCAGCCAAGATCAGGCGGTCTCCTACGAGCAGTACTTC
d_call: TRBD1; j_call: TRBJ2-1; v_call: TRBV28; cdr3_length: 14; clone_size: few; cdr3_aa: CASTRGQNYNEQFF; cdr3_nt: TGTGCCAGCACCCGGGGACAGAACTACAATGAGCAGTTCTTC
d_call: TRBD1; j_call: TRBJ1-5; v_call: TRBV12-3/TRBV12-4; cdr3_length: 15; clone_size: NA; cdr3_aa: CASRGTGNSNQPQHF; cdr3_nt: TGTGCCAGCAGAGGGACAGGGAATAGCAATCAGCCCCAGCATTTT
d_call: NA; j_call: TRBJ1-1; v_call: TRBV6-5; cdr3_length: 14; clone_size: NA; cdr3_aa: CASKLQEQNTEAFF; cdr3_nt: TGTGCCAGCAAGCTACAGGAACAGAACACTGAAGCTTTCTTT
d_call: TRBD1; j_call: TRBJ1-5; v_call: TRBV20-1; cdr3_length: 17; clone_size: NA; cdr3_aa: CSATGPPGQGSNQPQHF; cdr3_nt: TGCAGTGCTACCGGGCCTCCGGGACAGGGTAGCAATCAGCCCCAGCATTTT
d_call: NA; j_call: TRBJ2-5; v_call: TRBV7-2; cdr3_length: 14; clone_size: few; cdr3_aa: CASSLDRLEETQYF; cdr3_nt: TGTGCCAGCAGCTTAGACAGACTCGAAGAGACCCAGTACTTC
d_call: TRBD1; j_call: TRBJ1-5; v_call: TRBV7-9; cdr3_length: 16; clone_size: NA; cdr3_aa: CASSLVGTVSNQPQHF; cdr3_nt: TGTGCCAGCAGCTTAGTGGGGACAGTCTCAAATCAGCCCCAGCATTTT
d_call: NA; j_call: TRBJ1-2; v_call: TRBV12-3/TRBV12-4; cdr3_length: 14; clone_size: NA; cdr3_aa: CASIPQGTVNGYTF; cdr3_nt: TGTGCCAGCATCCCTCAGGGAACCGTGAATGGCTACACCTTC